This record concerns one TCR beta chain sequence. The target antigen is unknown. UMI-tagged 5'RACE template switching yielded the TCR beta cDNA. TCRdb reanalyzed the 5' RACE reads, giving one entry per CDR3 protein sequence and no DNA. The repertoire table contains 150,000 to 200,000 distinct CDR3 sequences. This record belongs to a study of T cells expressing NK-cell markers. Study-level background: With respect to HCMV, seven of the eight sequenced donors were seropositive, and one was seronegative.

Findings and limits, study-wide: What remained unclear was the HCMV specificity of expanded NKG2C+ T cell clones.

The CDR3 loop spans 15 amino acids. Sequencing input: blood T cells: a sorted CD56 or NKG2C T cell subset, CD4+ or CD8+ T cells, or bulk PBMC T cells (not recorded which). This TCR came from a woman aged 18 to 75 in good health. The chain is built from TRBV12-3 or TRBV12-4 and TRBJ2-7; TCRdb lists TRBD2, though no DNA is available to test this call. The CDR3 loop is CASSITSGGRYEQYF.